The 29 T cell receptor beta chains below come from one sample, sequenced in a study of blood T cell repertoires in COVID-19. Profiling relied on immunoSEQ multiplex PCR, and the TCRdb table lists in-frame clones only, not all of them. The sample lists 25,000 to 30,000 clones; less than 80% were seen once. Material for sequencing was peripheral blood. Receptors were obtained from a boy aged 2 to 9 with active or convalescent COVID-19.

The V and J genes are TRBV7-8 and TRBJ1-1; 9 positions agree with TRBD1. V was clipped by 5 bases and J by 4 bases; unmatched bases: 11. This CDR3 spans 16 amino acids. Germline V gene lookup returns CDR1 SGHVS and CDR2 FQNEAQ. Here the CDR3 DNA reads TGTGCCAGCAGCCCCGGGACAGGGAGAAGTGCCACTGAAGCTTTCTTT. This translates into CASSPGTGRSATEAFF.

This clone was picked up a small number of times. The chain carries TRBV13 and TRBJ2-1, with D maybe TRBD2 (6 bases). Between the trimmed V and J ends, which lost 5 bases and 5 bases, there was a span of 16 bases. The V gene's germline CDR1 is PRHDT and CDR2 FYEKMQ (reference sequence). CDR3 size: 15 residues. The CDR3 protein is CASSGGTPGDNEQFF. CDR3 nucleotides: TGTGCCAGCAGCGGGGGGACCCCTGGTGACAATGAGCAGTTCTTC.

This clone occurred once. In nucleotides, the CDR3 is TGTGCCACCAGCAGGTGGGACAGGGGAAACACTGAAGCTTTCTTT. Its translation is CATSRWDRGNTEAFF. The V gene is TRBV15, the J gene TRBJ1-1, with TRBD1 identical over 10 bases. The CDR3 loop spans 15 amino acids. The germline gives CDR1 LNHNV, CDR2 YYDKDF (reference sequence). V was clipped by 3 bases and J by 2 bases; unmatched bases: 3.

This clone was counted only a few times. This chain uses TRBV7-6 with TRBJ2-2; maybe TRBD1 (5 bases). V was trimmed by 3 bases and J by 8 bases, leaving 7 bases between them. The CDR3 has 12 amino acids. Germline CDR1 and CDR2: SGHVS and FNYEAQ. The CDR3 protein is CASSLGLGELFF. CDR3 nucleotide sequence: TGTGCCAGCAGCTTGGGGCTGGGGGAGCTGTTTTTT.

This sequence joins TRBV10-3 and TRBJ1-5; 7 bases line up with TRBD1. Germline-derived CDR1 and CDR2 are ENHRY and SYGVKD. Trimming at V came to 8 bases and at J to 2 bases, leaving 18 bases not matched to a gene. The CDR3 has 18 amino acids. The CDR3 DNA is TGTGCCATCGGGCAGGGGGTTCAAAGCGGTTCAGGCAATCAGCCCCAGCATTTT. It encodes CAIGQGVQSGSGNQPQHF.

The chain links TRBV27 to TRBJ2-7, with D perhaps matching TRBD1 (6 bases). The CDR3 is 15 amino acids. The germline CDR1 and CDR2 sequences are MNHEY and SMNVEV (reference sequence). Trimming shortened V by 2 bases and J by 4 bases, and 15 bases separated the two germline ends. Here the CDR3 reads CASSLRGHPAYEQYF. The CDR3 bases are TGTGCCAGCAGTTTAAGGGGACACCCGGCGTACGAGCAGTACTTC.

This clone was seen just once. The chain has TRBV3-1 (or the pseudogene TRBV3-2) and TRBJ2-7; 7 bases are shared with TRBD2. The germline V gene encodes CDR1 LGHDT and CDR2 YNNKEL (reference sequence). With V trimmed by 1 base and J by 5 bases, 8 bases remained unmatched. The CDR3 is 15 residues long. The CDR3 here is CASSQGEGRGNEQYF. Here the CDR3 DNA reads TGTGCCAGCAGCCAAGGGGAGGGAAGGGGAAACGAGCAGTACTTC.

This clone was seen just once. The chain uses TRBV5-4 and TRBJ2-7; 9 bases agree with TRBD2. V lost 1 base to trimming and J lost 6 bases; unmatched junction nucleotides: 8. CDR1 SGHNT and CDR2 YYREEE come from the germline V gene (reference sequence). The length of the CDR3 is 15 residues. CDR3 protein: CASSLPGTSSGEQYF. DNA of the CDR3: TGTGCCAGCAGCTTGCCCGGGACTAGCTCTGGCGAGCAGTACTTC.

The CDR3 region is CASSFRDSPLHF. The DNA for the CDR3 is TGTGCCAGCAGTTTCCGAGATTCACCCCTCCACTTT. The rearrangement joins TRBV6-6 to TRBJ1-6; D not resolved. The CDR3 extends over 12 amino acids. Trimming stripped 4 bases from V and 8 bases from J, with 6 bases between. Looked up from germline, CDR1 is MNHNY and CDR2 is SVGAGI (reference sequence).

This clone was picked up many times. The chain couples TRBV5-8 to TRBJ2-4; TRBD1 matches at 9 bases. There are 13 residues in the CDR3. Germline CDR1 SGHTS, CDR2 YDEGEE. The junction had 1 base not matched to a gene; V was cut back by 3 bases and J by 6 bases. The CDR3: CASSSGQGNIQYF. For the CDR3, the DNA is TGTGCCAGCAGCTCGGGACAGGGAAACATTCAGTACTTC.

The rearrangement links TRBV11-2 to TRBJ1-1; TRBD1 agrees at 8 bases. This CDR3 is built from 15 residues. The junction had 6 bases not matched to a gene; V was cut back by 2 bases and J by 4 bases. The germline gives CDR1 SGHAT, CDR2 FQNNGV. The CDR3 DNA reads TGTGCCAGCAGCTTAAGACAGGGGAGAGGCACTGAAGCTTTCTTT. Translating gives CASSLRQGRGTEAFF.

This clone came up a few times. The rearrangement uses TRBV25-1 and TRBJ2-5; 7 bases line up with TRBD2. V trimming: 8 bases; J trimming: 7 bases; junction bases outside the gene matches: 16. The CDR3 runs 15 residues. Germline V lookup: CDR1 MGHDK, CDR2 SYGVNS. CDR3 region: CASSRGEGALGTQYF. In DNA, the CDR3 is TGTGCCAGCTCCCGGGGGGAAGGGGCGCTAGGGACCCAGTACTTC.

The genes are TRBV27 and TRBJ2-1; D not resolved. The CDR3 is 13 amino acids. CDR1 MNHEY and CDR2 SMNVEV come from the germline V gene (reference sequence). Trimming stripped 4 bases from V and 5 bases from J, with 9 bases between. Here the CDR3 DNA reads TGTGCCAGCAGTTACCAGTACGACAATGAGCAGTTCTTC. It encodes CASSYQYDNEQFF.

The chain couples TRBV7-9 to TRBJ2-7; 12 bases match TRBD2. Germline V gives CDR1 SEHNR, CDR2 FQNEAQ (reference sequence). The trim removed 5 bases at V and 7 bases at J, leaving 12 bases unmatched. The CDR3 contains 16 residues. In DNA, the CDR3 is TGTGCCAGCAGCCCTTCTAGCGGGGGGGTCCCCGGGGAGCAGTACGTC. This sequence encodes CASSPSSGGVPGEQYV.

The sample holds a few counts of this clone. In nucleotides, the CDR3 is TGTGCCAGCAGTTTAAGTTGGCTCAAGGGGGAGCAGTACTTC. Protein product: CASSLSWLKGEQYF. The chain is built from TRBV28 and TRBJ2-7, with D maybe TRBD1 (5 bases). The V end was cut by 2 bases, the J end by 7 bases, with 15 bases between. Germline V gives CDR1 MDHEN, CDR2 SYDVKM. The CDR3 totals 14 residues.

The chain employs TRBV5-1 and TRBJ2-3; TRBD1 is a possible D gene (6 bases). Germline assignment: CDR1 SGHRS and CDR2 YFSETQ. V was clipped by 6 bases and J by 3 bases, with 11 bases between them. This CDR3 has 13 residues. Here the CDR3 DNA reads TGCGCCAGCACTTTGGGGGCTACAGATACGCAGTATTTT. This sequence encodes CASTLGATDTQYF.

This sequence joins TRBV10-3 and TRBJ1-3, with D possibly being TRBD1 (6 bases). This CDR3 comprises 16 residues. Trimming removed 6 bases from V and 2 bases from J, with 17 bases in between. The germline V gene encodes CDR1 ENHRY and CDR2 SYGVKD. This chain's CDR3 is CAIRGQGRITGNTIYF. The CDR3 nucleotides are TGTGCCATCAGGGGCCAGGGGCGAATCACTGGAAACACCATATATTTT.

This clone was observed a few times. V and J are TRBV30 and TRBJ2-2, with 9 positions matching TRBD2. With V trimmed by 2 bases and J by 5 bases, 9 bases remained unmatched. The CDR3 spans 16 residues. Germline V CDR1 and CDR2: GTSNPN, SVGIG (reference sequence). CDR3 loop: CAWSSGLAKRTGELFF. The CDR3 DNA reads TGTGCCTGGAGTAGCGGACTAGCGAAGAGGACCGGGGAGCTGTTTTTT.

V and J are TRBV19 and TRBJ2-3; 8 bases align to TRBD2. CDR1 is LNHDA and CDR2 is SQIVND in the germline V gene (reference sequence). With 7 bases clipped from V and 1 base from J, the junction kept 10 bases outside the gene matches. The CDR3 sequence is 16 residues long. The CDR3 region is CASTQPGGRGTDTQYF. The DNA for the CDR3 is TGTGCCAGTACCCAACCGGGAGGGCGAGGCACAGATACGCAGTATTTT.

This clone was seen more than once but under ten times. The rearrangement uses TRBV5-1 and TRBJ2-2; weak D call: TRBD1 (8 bases). V lost 4 bases to trimming and J lost 5 bases, with 24 bases between them. CDR3 size: 18 residues. The germline gives CDR1 SGHRS, CDR2 YFSETQ. CDR3 in DNA: TGCGCCAGCAGCCGGAGGACAGGGCAGCTAGCGGATACCGGGGAGCTGTTTTTT. Translated: CASSRRTGQLADTGELFF.

The J gene is TRBJ2-2, the V gene TRBV28; 12 positions match TRBD1. The CDR3 has 14 residues. With V trimmed by 6 bases and J by 7 bases, 3 bases remained unmatched. Germline loops: CDR1 MDHEN, CDR2 SYDVKM. The CDR3 here is CASRGQGAGGELFF. In DNA, the CDR3 is TGTGCCAGCAGGGGACAGGGGGCAGGCGGGGAGCTGTTTTTT.

The V gene is TRBV2, the J gene TRBJ2-5; D perhaps matches TRBD2 (6 bases). The germline V and J ends were trimmed by 1 base and 7 bases, with 16 bases remaining between them. Germline V gene data show CDR1 as SNHLY and CDR2 as FYNNEI. The length of the CDR3 is 15 residues. CDR3 amino acids: CASSEEVGGQGTQYF. The CDR3 region has the DNA TGTGCCAGCAGTGAAGAAGTGGGGGGTCAGGGGACCCAGTACTTC.

The V gene is TRBV5-4, the J gene TRBJ1-1, with a tentative D call TRBD1 (5 bases). The V gene lost 6 bases and the J gene lost 5 bases, with 20 bases spanning the gap. Germline V CDR1 and CDR2: SGHNT, YYREEE (reference sequence). The CDR3 spans 15 residues. The CDR3 sequence: CASIPFAGFKTEAFF. The CDR3 DNA reads as TGTGCCAGCATTCCTTTTGCAGGGTTCAAAACTGAAGCTTTCTTT.

The chain carries TRBV9 and TRBJ1-1, with a weak D call TRBD1 (5 bases). Trimming cost V 3 bases and J 11 bases, with 32 bases left between them. This CDR3 comprises 18 residues. Germline values: CDR1 SGDLS, CDR2 YYNGEE. The CDR3 DNA follows: TGTGCCAGCAGCGCCACTGATTTAATTGAGGCGGGGCACTCGAGGGCTTTCTTT. As protein: CASSATDLIEAGHSRAFF.

CDR3 protein: CASSSRGGSMNTEAFF. CDR3 nucleotide sequence: TGTGCCAGCAGCTCGAGGGGGGGTTCGATGAACACTGAAGCTTTCTTT. The chain uses TRBV7-9 and TRBJ1-1; tentative D call: TRBD1 (6 bases). CDR3 length equals 16 residues. The V end was cut by 4 bases, the J end by 0 bases, with 15 bases between. Per germline, CDR1 SEHNR and CDR2 FQNEAQ (reference sequence).

This chain joins TRBV28 and TRBJ2-1; D is uncertain. Germline V lookup: CDR1 MDHEN, CDR2 SYDVKM. Between the trimmed V and J ends, which lost 2 bases and 7 bases, there was a span of 15 bases. The CDR3 spans 15 residues. This chain's CDR3 is CASSLPPPLRNEQFF. In DNA, the CDR3 is TGTGCCAGCAGTTTACCCCCACCCCTGAGGAATGAGCAGTTCTTC.

V and J are TRBV10-3 and TRBJ2-2; TRBD1 matches 7 bases. V shed 10 bases and J 1 base; nucleotides not matched to a gene: 6. The V gene's germline CDR1 is ENHRY and CDR2 SYGVKD. The CDR3 has 14 residues. DNA for the CDR3: TGTGCCAACACAGGGGAGTTGAACACCGGGGAGCTGTTTTTT. Its translation: CANTGELNTGELFF.

This chain joins TRBV6-5 and TRBJ1-2; D is uncertain. Trimming took 5 bases from V and 0 from J, leaving 7 bases between them. The germline V gene encodes CDR1 MNHEY and CDR2 SVGAGI. The CDR3 contains 13 residues. The CDR3: CASSLTANYGYTF. CDR3 DNA: TGTGCCAGCAGTCTTACAGCTAACTATGGCTACACCTTC.

This clone has a single count. The chain recombines TRBV24-1 with TRBJ2-3; 14 bases fit TRBD2. The CDR3 consists of 17 residues. V dropped 0 bases and J dropped 8; count of bases not matched to a gene: 6. CDR1 KGHDR and CDR2 SFDVKD come from the germline V gene. The CDR3 region has the DNA TGTGCCACCAGTGATTTGCTACCGGGACTAGCGGGAGCTACGCAGTATTTT. Its protein product is CATSDLLPGLAGATQYF.